This is a list of T cell receptor beta chains from one sample in a study of Graves' ophthalmopathy and Graves' hyperthyroidism. TCRdb re-analysed the multiplex PCR reads in MiXCR, keeping a single row per CDR3 protein. The sample lists about 500,000 distinct CDR3 sequences, 14% occurring once. The sample taken for sequencing was blood. Source of these receptors: a woman in her twenties or thirties with Graves' ophthalmopathy. Both conserved end residues are part of each CDR3. Fields, in order: J gene, D gene, V gene, clone size, CDR3 DNA, CDR3 protein. D genes are given only for firm matches. Clone size is not always given. Where it is, it says once, few, many or a class for expanded clones.

TRBJ2-5,.,TRBV5-6,many,TGTGCCAGCAGCTTGGAGACGGGGCGCACTCAAGAGACCCAGTACTTC,CASSLETGRTQETQYF
TRBJ2-3,.,TRBV29-1,.,TGCAGCGTTGAGAGCCCGGGGACAGATACGCAGTATTTT,CSVESPGTDTQYF
TRBJ2-5,TRBD2,TRBV28,many,TGTGCCAGCAGTTTTCCCGGACTAGCGGGAGTTCAGGAGACCCAGTACTTC,CASSFPGLAGVQETQYF
TRBJ1-2,.,TRBV20-1,many,TGCAGTGCTCCCGGGGCTAACTATGGCTACACCTTC,CSAPGANYGYTF
TRBJ2-1,.,TRBV6-1,many,TGTGCCAGCAGTGAGACAGAGTACAATGAGCAGTTCTTC,CASSETEYNEQFF
TRBJ1-1,TRBD1,TRBV15,many,TGTGCCACCAGCAGAGAAAAGGGGGCGACTGAAGCTTTCTTT,CATSREKGATEAFF
TRBJ2-2,.,TRBV6-1,.,TGTGCCAGCCTCCAACGGGGAACCGGGGAGCTGTTTTTT,CASLQRGTGELFF
TRBJ2-7,TRBD2,TRBV12-3/TRBV12-4,many,TGTGCCAGCAGTTGCTGGACTAGCGGGAAGGGTAGGATTGGCGAGCAGTACTTC,CASSCWTSGKGRIGEQYF
TRBJ1-1,.,TRBV6-5,many,TGTGCCAGCAGTTACTCGGCAGCGAACACTGAAGCTTTCTTT,CASSYSAANTEAFF
TRBJ1-1,.,TRBV30,few,TGTGCCTGGAGTGTAGGGGGAGGACAGAGGGCTTTCTTT,CAWSVGGGQRAFF